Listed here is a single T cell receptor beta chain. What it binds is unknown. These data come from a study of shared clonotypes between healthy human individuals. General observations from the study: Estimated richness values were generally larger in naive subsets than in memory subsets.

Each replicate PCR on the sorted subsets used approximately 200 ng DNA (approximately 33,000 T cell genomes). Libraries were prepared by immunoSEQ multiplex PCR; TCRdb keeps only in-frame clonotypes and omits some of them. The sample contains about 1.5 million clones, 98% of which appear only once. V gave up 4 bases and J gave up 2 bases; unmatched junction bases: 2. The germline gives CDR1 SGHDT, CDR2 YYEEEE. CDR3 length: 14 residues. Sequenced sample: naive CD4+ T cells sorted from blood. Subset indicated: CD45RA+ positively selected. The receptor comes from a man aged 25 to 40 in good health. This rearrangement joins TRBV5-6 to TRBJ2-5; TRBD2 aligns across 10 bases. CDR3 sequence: CASSGGLAQETQYF. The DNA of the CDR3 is TGTGCCAGCAGCGGGGGACTAGCGCAAGAGACCCAGTACTTC.